These 27 T cell receptor beta chains originate from one sample sequenced in a study of STAT3 mutations in large granular lymphocyte leukemia. Here immunoSEQ multiplex PCR was the method, and the copy in TCRdb shows in-frame clones only, minus some. The table shows 20,000 or so clones, with around 92% occurring only once. Whole-study findings and limits: In T-cell large granular lymphocyte leukemia, about half of patients showed multiple immunodominant subclonotypes.

Antigens of these TCRs are unknown. The sequencing input was peripheral blood mononuclear cells. The receptors stem from a man in his fifties or sixties with T-cell large granular lymphocyte leukemia. Some clones in this sample may be carry-over from other donors' samples.

This chain uses TRBV19 with TRBJ1-2; D is uncertain. V was shortened by 3 bases and J by 0 bases, with 8 bases between the two germline ends. Germline V gene data show CDR1 as LNHDA and CDR2 as SQIVND (reference sequence). The CDR3 is 14 amino acids. CDR3 region: CASSIPPTNYGYTF. CDR3 DNA sequence: TGTGCCAGTAGTATTCCACCTACTAACTATGGCTACACCTTC.

The chain carries TRBV5-1 and TRBJ2-3, with TRBD1 as a possible D gene (5 bases). The germline gives CDR1 SGHRS, CDR2 YFSETQ. V lost 2 bases to trimming and J lost 1 base, with 8 bases between them. The CDR3 runs 14 residues. The CDR3 region is CASSLLQGTDTQYF. CDR3 nucleotide sequence: TGCGCCAGCAGCTTACTACAGGGCACAGATACGCAGTATTTT.

The chain employs TRBV4-2 and TRBJ2-7, with 12 bases that match TRBD2. The germline V gene has CDR1 LGHNA and CDR2 YNFKEQ. V was clipped by 1 base and J by 0 bases; unmatched bases: 4. CDR3 length: 17 residues. The CDR3 nucleotides read TGTGCCAGCAGCCAAGTTCCGACTAGCGGGAGCTCCTACGAGCAGTACTTC. Encoded protein: CASSQVPTSGSSYEQYF.

With respect to this clone: An end of the junction does not agree with germline; a read error may underlie this. The chain uses TRBV7-7 and TRBJ2-7, with D perhaps being TRBD1 or TRBD2 (5 bases each). The CDR3 contains 13 residues. CDR1 and CDR2 from the germline V gene are SSHAT and FNYEAQ (reference sequence). The CDR3 region has the DNA TGTGCTAGCAGCCCTGGGACCGCCGGCGAGCAGTACTTC. It translates to CASSPGTAGEQYF.

The rearrangement uses TRBV6-5 and TRBJ1-5; no clear D. This CDR3 has 15 amino acids. Germline CDR1 reads MNHEY; CDR2 reads SVGAGI. V lost 2 bases and J lost 5, with 13 bases in between. CDR3 residues: CASSYGSGGDQPQHF. The DNA of the CDR3 is TGTGCCAGCAGTTACGGTTCGGGTGGGGATCAGCCCCAGCATTTT.

V is TRBV5-4 and J is TRBJ2-7; D uncertain. CDR1 SGHNT and CDR2 YYREEE come from the germline V gene (reference sequence). Trimming took off 2 bases at V and 0 bases at J, with 9 bases between the two ends. The CDR3 contains 14 residues. CDR3 in amino acids: CASSLKPISYEQYF. The CDR3 DNA follows: TGTGCCAGCAGCTTAAAACCAATCTCCTACGAGCAGTACTTC.

The V call is TRBV28, the J call TRBJ1-5; D is unresolved. V shed 3 bases and J shed 7 bases, with 7 bases lying between them. CDR3 size: 12 residues. CDR1 and CDR2 (germline): MDHEN, SYDVKM. The CDR3 coding sequence is TGTGCCAGCAGTTTTGGAGGACAGCCCCAGCATTTT. Its translation is CASSFGGQPQHF.

This rearrangement joins TRBV5-1 to TRBJ1-5; D gene ambiguous. Germline V gene data show CDR1 as SGHRS and CDR2 as YFSETQ. This CDR3 spans 13 amino acids. V was cut by 4 bases and J by 6 bases, with 11 bases left in between. CDR3 nucleotide sequence: TGCGCCAGCAGCGAACAAGAGGGTCAGCCCCAGCATTTT. It specifies CASSEQEGQPQHF. Using reference TRBV5-1 and TRBJ1-5 for the parts outside the CDR3, the full variable domain is KAGVTQTPRYLIKTRGQQVTLSCSPISGHRSVSWYQQTPGQGLQFLFEYFSETQRNKGNFPGRFSGRQFSNSRSEMNVSTLELGDSALYLCASSEQEGQPQHFGDGTRLSIL.

The genes are TRBV7-2 and TRBJ2-3; D uncertain. The CDR3 contains 15 residues. With 1 base removed from V and 2 bases from J, the gap between germline ends came to 10 bases. Germline V gene sequence: CDR1 SGHTA, CDR2 FQGNSA. The CDR3 DNA reads TGTGCCAGCAGCTTAGGTCGTGGAAACACAGATACGCAGTATTTT. Translation gives CASSLGRGNTDTQYF.

The chain employs TRBV2 and TRBJ2-5; D might be TRBD1 (6 bases). The CDR3 loop spans 16 amino acids. The germline V gene has CDR1 SNHLY and CDR2 FYNNEI. With 6 bases removed from V and 2 bases from J, the gap between germline ends came to 19 bases. CDR3 DNA: TGTGCCAGCAGGAGCATCCGGGACACTAGACAAGAGACCCAGTACTTC. Translating gives CASRSIRDTRQETQYF.

V and J are TRBV11-2 and TRBJ2-7, with a weak D call TRBD2 (6 bases). Per germline, CDR1 SGHAT and CDR2 FQNNGV. There are 17 residues in the CDR3. The V end lost 1 base, the J end lost 3 bases, and 19 bases lay between the germline ends. CDR3 in DNA: TGTGCCAGCAGCTTAGGGTCCACCTGGGGGGAATACTACGAGCAGTACTTC. Translating it yields CASSLGSTWGEYYEQYF.

The gene calls are TRBV18 and TRBJ1-5, with D possibly being TRBD1 (5 bases). Germline CDR1 reads KGHSH; CDR2 reads LQKENI. The CDR3 is 14 amino acids. The germline V and J ends were trimmed by 2 bases and 4 bases, with 9 bases remaining between them. The CDR3 coding sequence is TGTGCCAGCTCACCAGGGACTGGGAATCAGCCCCAGCATTTT. Its protein product is CASSPGTGNQPQHF.

This clone was found once. The chain has TRBV5-1 and TRBJ1-2, with 8 bases fitting TRBD1. Trimming took 0 bases from V and 7 from J; bases not matched to a gene: 8. CDR1 SGHRS and CDR2 YFSETQ come from the germline V gene. CDR3 size: 15 residues. The CDR3 coding sequence is TGCGCCAGCAGCTTGGGGGGACAGGAATCTGGTGGCTACACCTTC. Translation: CASSLGGQESGGYTF.

This chain joins TRBV6-9 and TRBJ2-5, with no clear D. The germline V and J ends were trimmed by 6 bases and 1 base, with 3 bases remaining between them. CDR1 and CDR2 from the germline V gene are MNHGY and SVAAGI. The CDR3 totals 11 residues. CDR3 nucleotides: TGTGCCAGCAGCCCCCAAGAGACCCAGTACTTC. Its translation: CASSPQETQYF.

This chain connects TRBV6-1 to TRBJ1-2, with D unresolved. CDR3 length equals 15 residues. Germline V gives CDR1 MNHNS, CDR2 SASEGT. Trimming cost V 6 bases and J 4 bases, with 18 bases left between them. The CDR3 DNA sequence: TGTGCCAGCAGCCCCGGACCCTCCCAGACCTATGGCTACACCTTC. Its protein is CASSPGPSQTYGYTF.

The V call is TRBV18, the J call TRBJ1-1, with D unclear. Germline assignment: CDR1 KGHSH and CDR2 LQKENI. V dropped 5 bases and J dropped 0 bases, with 7 bases sitting between them. This CDR3 region has 13 residues. CDR3 bases: TGTGCCAGCTCAAAAGGGTTGAACACTGAAGCTTTCTTT. Protein sequence: CASSKGLNTEAFF.

V and J are TRBV23-1 and TRBJ1-5; TRBD1 matches at 7 bases. TRBV23-1 is labeled an ORF, and its function is uncertain. The CDR3 sequence is 12 residues long. The junction had 0 bases not matched to a gene; V was cut back by 6 bases and J by 4 bases. CDR3 amino acids: CASRQGNQPQHF. In nucleotides, the CDR3 is TGCGCCAGCAGACAGGGGAATCAGCCCCAGCATTTT.

J is TRBJ1-1 and V is TRBV13; tentatively, D is TRBD1 (5 bases). The germline V gene encodes CDR1 PRHDT and CDR2 FYEKMQ (reference sequence). The V and J ends lost 6 bases and 0 bases respectively, with 14 bases between them. The CDR3 sequence is 15 residues long. CDR3 region: CASRSRGGLNTEAFF. Written as DNA, the CDR3 is TGTGCCAGCAGGTCAAGGGGAGGCTTGAACACTGAAGCTTTCTTT.

J is TRBJ2-6 and V is TRBV5-6; no clear D. The CDR3 length is 15 residues. Trimming removed 2 bases at V and 0 bases at J, with 6 bases between. In germline, CDR1 is SGHDT, CDR2 YYEEEE. The CDR3 loop is CASSLQSSGANVLTF. CDR3 in DNA: TGTGCCAGCAGCTTACAGAGCTCTGGGGCCAACGTCCTGACTTTC. Variable domain in full (rest from reference TRBV5-6 and TRBJ2-6): DAGVTQSPTHLIKTRGQQVTLRCSPKSGHDTVSWYQQALGQGPQFIFQYYEEEERQRGNFPDRFSGHQFPNYSSELNVNALLLGDSALYLCASSLQSSGANVLTFGAGSRLTVL.

The V and J genes are TRBV18 and TRBJ2-7; D is uncertain. CDR1 is KGHSH and CDR2 is LQKENI in the germline V gene. The CDR3 loop spans 11 amino acids. Trimming removed 3 bases at V and 6 bases at J, with 6 bases between. CDR3 residues: CASSPSGEQYF. CDR3 sequence (DNA): TGTGCCAGCTCACCGTCCGGCGAGCAGTACTTC.

This clone was seen a few times. The chain has TRBV4-1 and TRBJ1-2, with unresolved D. The germline V gene encodes CDR1 MGHRA and CDR2 YSYEKL. V lost 2 bases, J lost 8 bases, and 18 bases lay in between. The CDR3 loop spans 15 amino acids. DNA for the CDR3: TGCGCCAGCAGCCAAACCACTGAAGCGGGGTCGGGCTACACCTTC. Protein: CASSQTTEAGSGYTF.

V usage is TRBV28 and J usage is TRBJ1-3, with TRBD1 as a possible D gene (5 bases). Germline V CDR1 and CDR2: MDHEN, SYDVKM. The V end was cut by 5 bases, the J end by 1 base, with 9 bases between. The CDR3 has 14 amino acids. The CDR3 region has the DNA TGTGCCAGCAGTACCGGGGGATCTGGAAACACCATATATTTT. Translated: CASSTGGSGNTIYF.

The chain joins TRBV5-1 to TRBJ2-2, with 11 bases matching TRBD2. V lost 7 bases, J lost 4 bases, and 6 bases stayed unmatched. Germline V gene data show CDR1 as SGHRS and CDR2 as YFSETQ. The CDR3 totals 15 residues. This CDR3 reads CASLAGGLSTGELFF. The CDR3 DNA sequence: TGCGCCAGCTTAGCGGGAGGGCTCAGCACCGGGGAGCTGTTTTTT. Based on the CDR3 plus reference TRBV5-1 and TRBJ2-2, the full variable domain is KAGVTQTPRYLIKTRGQQVTLSCSPISGHRSVSWYQQTPGQGLQFLFEYFSETQRNKGNFPGRFSGRQFSNSRSEMNVSTLELGDSALYLCASLAGGLSTGELFFGEGSRLTVL.

V usage is TRBV28 and J usage is TRBJ2-1; 7 bases align to TRBD1. V lost 7 bases, J lost 1 base, and 1 base stayed unmatched. The CDR3 has 13 amino acids. The germline V gene has CDR1 MDHEN and CDR2 SYDVKM. The CDR3 nucleotides read TGTGCCAGCATACAGGGGTCCTACAATGAGCAGTTCTTC. Residues: CASIQGSYNEQFF.

The chain employs TRBV6-6 and TRBJ2-7, with 10 bases fitting TRBD1. Trimming cost V 2 bases and J 5 bases; bases outside gene matches: 9. CDR3 length: 16 amino acids. Per germline, CDR1 MNHNY and CDR2 SVGAGI (reference sequence). The CDR3 nucleotides are TGTGCCAGCAGTTACCCGACAGGGGGCTTGAGGAACGAGCAGTACTTC. Amino acid sequence: CASSYPTGGLRNEQYF.

V and J are TRBV5-6 and TRBJ2-1; D may be TRBD2 (5 bases). This CDR3 region has 15 residues. The V end was cut by 4 bases, the J end by 2 bases, with 13 bases between. Germline lookup yields CDR1 SGHDT and CDR2 YYEEEE. CDR3: CASSPSPRAYNEQFF. In DNA, the CDR3 is TGTGCCAGCAGCCCCTCCCCGAGGGCCTACAATGAGCAGTTCTTC.

The CDR3 DNA follows: TGTGCCAGCAGCCCGCCGGGGGGCCAAGAGACCCAGTACTTC. Protein: CASSPPGGQETQYF. V gene TRBV11-3 combines with J gene TRBJ2-5; 7 nucleotides align to TRBD2. From germline, CDR1 is SGHNT and CDR2 YENEEA. This CDR3 has 14 residues. Losses at the gene ends were 5 bases for V and 1 base for J; bases not matched to a gene: 4.